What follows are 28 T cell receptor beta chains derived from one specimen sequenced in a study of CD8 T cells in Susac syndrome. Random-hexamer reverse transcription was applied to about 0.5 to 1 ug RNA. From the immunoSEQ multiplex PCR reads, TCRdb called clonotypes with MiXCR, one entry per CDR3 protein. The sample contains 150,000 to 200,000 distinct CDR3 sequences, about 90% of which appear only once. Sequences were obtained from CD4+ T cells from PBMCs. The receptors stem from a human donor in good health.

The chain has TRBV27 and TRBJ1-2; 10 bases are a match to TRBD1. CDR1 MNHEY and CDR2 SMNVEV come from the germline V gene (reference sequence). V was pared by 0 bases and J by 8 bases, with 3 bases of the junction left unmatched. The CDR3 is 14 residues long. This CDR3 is CASSLSGQGKGYTF. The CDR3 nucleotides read TGTGCCAGCAGTTTATCGGGACAGGGGAAAGGCTACACCTTC.

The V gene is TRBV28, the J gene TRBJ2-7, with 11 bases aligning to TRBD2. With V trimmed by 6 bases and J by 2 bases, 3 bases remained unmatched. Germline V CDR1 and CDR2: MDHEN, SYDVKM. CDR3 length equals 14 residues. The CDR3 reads CASRVSGRAYEQYF. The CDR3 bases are TGTGCCAGCAGAGTTAGCGGGAGGGCCTACGAGCAGTACTTC.

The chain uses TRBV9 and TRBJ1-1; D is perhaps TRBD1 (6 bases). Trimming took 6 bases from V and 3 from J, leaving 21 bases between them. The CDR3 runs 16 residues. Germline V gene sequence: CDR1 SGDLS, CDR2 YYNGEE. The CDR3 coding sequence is TGTGCCAGCACCTCAAGCCCGGGGGCAGGGTACACTGAAGCTTTCTTT. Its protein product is CASTSSPGAGYTEAFF.

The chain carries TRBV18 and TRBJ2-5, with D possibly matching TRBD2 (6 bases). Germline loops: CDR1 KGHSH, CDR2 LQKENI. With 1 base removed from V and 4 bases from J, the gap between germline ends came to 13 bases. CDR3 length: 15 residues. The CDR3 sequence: CASSPRQEGGETQYF. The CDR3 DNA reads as TGTGCCAGCTCACCACGCCAGGAGGGTGGAGAGACCCAGTACTTC.

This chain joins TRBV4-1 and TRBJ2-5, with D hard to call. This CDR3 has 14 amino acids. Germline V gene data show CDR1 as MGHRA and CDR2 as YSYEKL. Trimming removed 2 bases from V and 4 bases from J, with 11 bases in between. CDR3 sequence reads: CASSQIPLGETQYF. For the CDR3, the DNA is TGCGCCAGCAGCCAAATACCCCTCGGAGAGACCCAGTACTTC.

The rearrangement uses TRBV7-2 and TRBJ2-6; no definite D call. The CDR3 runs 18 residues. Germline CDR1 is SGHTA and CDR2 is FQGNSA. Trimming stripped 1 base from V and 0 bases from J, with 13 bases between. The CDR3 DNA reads TGTGCCAGCAGCTTAGTAGGTATCCTCAGCTCTGGGGCCAACGTCCTGACTTTC. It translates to CASSLVGILSSGANVLTF.

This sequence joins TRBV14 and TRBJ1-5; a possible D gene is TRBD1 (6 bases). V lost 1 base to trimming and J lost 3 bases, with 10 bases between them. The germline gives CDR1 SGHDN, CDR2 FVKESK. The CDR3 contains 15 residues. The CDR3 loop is CASSQGGQLNQPQHF. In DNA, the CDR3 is TGTGCCAGCAGCCAAGGCGGACAGCTCAATCAGCCCCAGCATTTT.

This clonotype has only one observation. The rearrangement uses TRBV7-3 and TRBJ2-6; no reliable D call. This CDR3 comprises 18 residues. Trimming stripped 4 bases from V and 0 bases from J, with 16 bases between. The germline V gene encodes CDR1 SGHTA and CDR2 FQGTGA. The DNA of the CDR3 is TGTGCCAGCAGCTCCAATCGGGCAGGCCACTCTGGGGCCAACGTCCTGACTTTC. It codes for CASSSNRAGHSGANVLTF.

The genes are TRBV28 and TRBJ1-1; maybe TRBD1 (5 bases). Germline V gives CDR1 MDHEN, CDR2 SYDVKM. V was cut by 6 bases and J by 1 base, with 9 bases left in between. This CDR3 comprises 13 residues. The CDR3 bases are TGTGCCAGCAGACCCGGGACGAACACTGAAGCTTTCTTT. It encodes CASRPGTNTEAFF.

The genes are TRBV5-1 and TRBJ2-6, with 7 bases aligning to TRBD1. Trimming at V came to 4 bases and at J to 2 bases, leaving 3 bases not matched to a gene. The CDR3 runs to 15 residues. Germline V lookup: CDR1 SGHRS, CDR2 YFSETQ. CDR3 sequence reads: CASSPGTAGANVLTF. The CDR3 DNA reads TGCGCCAGCAGCCCCGGGACAGCTGGGGCCAACGTCCTGACTTTC.

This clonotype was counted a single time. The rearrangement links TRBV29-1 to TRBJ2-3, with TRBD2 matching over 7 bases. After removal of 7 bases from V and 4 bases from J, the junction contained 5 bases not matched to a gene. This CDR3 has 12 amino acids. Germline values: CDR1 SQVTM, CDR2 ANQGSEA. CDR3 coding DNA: TGCAGCGGGGGGGGAGTGGCAGATACGCAGTATTTT. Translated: CSGGGVADTQYF.

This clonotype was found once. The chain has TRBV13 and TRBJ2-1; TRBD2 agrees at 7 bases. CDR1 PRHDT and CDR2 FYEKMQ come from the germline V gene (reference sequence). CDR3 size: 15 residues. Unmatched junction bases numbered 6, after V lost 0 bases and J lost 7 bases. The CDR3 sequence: CASSLGLAENNEQFF. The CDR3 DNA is TGTGCCAGCAGCTTAGGCCTAGCGGAGAATAATGAGCAGTTCTTC.

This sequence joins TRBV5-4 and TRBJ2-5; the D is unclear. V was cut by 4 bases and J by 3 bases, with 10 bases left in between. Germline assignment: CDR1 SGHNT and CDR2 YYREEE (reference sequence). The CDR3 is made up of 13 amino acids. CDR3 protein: CASSTPAKETQYF. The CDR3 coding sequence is TGTGCCAGCAGCACCCCCGCCAAAGAGACCCAGTACTTC. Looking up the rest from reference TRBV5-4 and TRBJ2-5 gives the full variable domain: ETGVTQSPTHLIKTRGQQVTLRCSSQSGHNTVSWYQQALGQGPQFIFQYYREEENGRGNFPPRFSGLQFPNYSSELNVNALELDDSALYLCASSTPAKETQYFGPGTRLLVL.

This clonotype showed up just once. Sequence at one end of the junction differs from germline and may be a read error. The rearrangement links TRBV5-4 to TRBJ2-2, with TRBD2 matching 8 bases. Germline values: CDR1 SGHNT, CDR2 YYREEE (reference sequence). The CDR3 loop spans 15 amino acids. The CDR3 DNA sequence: TGTGCCAGCAGCTTGGTTAGCGGGAACACCGGGGAGCTCTTTTTT. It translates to CASSLVSGNTGELFF.

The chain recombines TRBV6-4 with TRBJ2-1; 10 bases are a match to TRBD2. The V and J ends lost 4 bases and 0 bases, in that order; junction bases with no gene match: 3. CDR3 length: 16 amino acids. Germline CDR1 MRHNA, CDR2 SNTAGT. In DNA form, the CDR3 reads TGTGCCAGCAGTGGGACTAGCGGTATCTCCTACAATGAGCAGTTCTTC. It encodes CASSGTSGISYNEQFF.

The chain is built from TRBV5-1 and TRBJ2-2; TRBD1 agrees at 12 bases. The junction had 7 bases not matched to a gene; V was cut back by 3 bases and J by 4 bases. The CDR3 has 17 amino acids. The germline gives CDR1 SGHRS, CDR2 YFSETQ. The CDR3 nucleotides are TGCGCCAGCAGCTGGGGGACAGGGGGCTTTAGCACCGGGGAGCTGTTTTTT. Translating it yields CASSWGTGGFSTGELFF.

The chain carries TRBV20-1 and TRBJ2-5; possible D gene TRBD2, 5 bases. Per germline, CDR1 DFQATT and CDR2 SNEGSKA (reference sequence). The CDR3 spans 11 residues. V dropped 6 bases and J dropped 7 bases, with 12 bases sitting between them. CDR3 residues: CSAPGIVTQYF. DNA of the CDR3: TGCAGTGCCCCCGGGATAGTGACCCAGTACTTC.

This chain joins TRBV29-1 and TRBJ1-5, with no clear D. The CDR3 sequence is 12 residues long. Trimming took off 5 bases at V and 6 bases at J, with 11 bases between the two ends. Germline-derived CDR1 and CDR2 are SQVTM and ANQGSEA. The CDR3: CSVQNSPQPQHF. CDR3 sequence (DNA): TGCAGCGTTCAGAATTCGCCTCAGCCCCAGCATTTT. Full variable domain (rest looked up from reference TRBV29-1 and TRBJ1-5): SAVISQKPSRDICQRGTSLTIQCQVDSQVTMMFWYRQQPGQSLTLIATANQGSEATYESGFVIDKFPISRPNLTFSTLTVSNMSPEDSSIYLCSVQNSPQPQHFGDGTRLSIL.

For the CDR3, the DNA is TGTGCCAGCAGCTTCCCGTCGAGCATCTCCTACGAGCAGTACTTC. This encodes CASSFPSSISYEQYF. This chain connects TRBV5-4 to TRBJ2-7; D uncertain. This CDR3 spans 15 amino acids. The germline V gene encodes CDR1 SGHNT and CDR2 YYREEE (reference sequence). Trimming left V 2 bases short and J 0 bases short, with 12 bases between.

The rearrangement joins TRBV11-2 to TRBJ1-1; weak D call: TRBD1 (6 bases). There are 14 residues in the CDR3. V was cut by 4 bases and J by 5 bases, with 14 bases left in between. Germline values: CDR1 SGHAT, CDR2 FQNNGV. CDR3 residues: CASSSVRGATEAFF. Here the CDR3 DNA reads TGTGCCAGCAGCTCTGTGCGGGGGGCGACTGAAGCTTTCTTT.

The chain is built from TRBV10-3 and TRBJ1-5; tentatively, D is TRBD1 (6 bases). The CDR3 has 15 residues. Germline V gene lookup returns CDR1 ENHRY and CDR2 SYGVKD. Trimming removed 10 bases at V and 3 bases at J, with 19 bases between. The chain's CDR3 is CASQVGGDHNQPQHF. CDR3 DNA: TGTGCCAGCCAAGTGGGGGGCGACCACAATCAGCCCCAGCATTTT.

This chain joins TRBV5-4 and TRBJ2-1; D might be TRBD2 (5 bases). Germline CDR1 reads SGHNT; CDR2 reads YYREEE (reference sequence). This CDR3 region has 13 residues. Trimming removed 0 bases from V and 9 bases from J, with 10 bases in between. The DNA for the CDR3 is TGTGCCAGCAGCTTGGTCGGCCGGGGTGAGCAGTTCTTC. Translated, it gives CASSLVGRGEQFF.

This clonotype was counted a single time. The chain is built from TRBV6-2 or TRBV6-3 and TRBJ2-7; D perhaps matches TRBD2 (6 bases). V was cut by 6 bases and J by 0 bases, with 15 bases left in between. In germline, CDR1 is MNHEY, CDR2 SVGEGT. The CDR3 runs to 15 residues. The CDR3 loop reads CASRLAGSPSYEQYF. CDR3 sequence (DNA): TGTGCCAGCAGGCTGGCCGGGAGCCCCTCCTACGAGCAGTACTTC.

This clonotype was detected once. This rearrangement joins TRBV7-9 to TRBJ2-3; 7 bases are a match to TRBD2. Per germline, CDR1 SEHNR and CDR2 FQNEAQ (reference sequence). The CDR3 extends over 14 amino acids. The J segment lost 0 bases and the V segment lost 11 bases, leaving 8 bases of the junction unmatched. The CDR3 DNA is TGTGCCGTCGGTCCGGGACTAAGCACAGATACGCAGTATTTT. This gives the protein CAVGPGLSTDTQYF.

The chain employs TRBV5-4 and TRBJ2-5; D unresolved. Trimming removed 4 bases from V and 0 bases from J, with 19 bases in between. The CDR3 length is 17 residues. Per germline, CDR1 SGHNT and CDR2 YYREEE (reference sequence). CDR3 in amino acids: CASSQEPYNTDQETQYF. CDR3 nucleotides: TGTGCCAGCAGCCAGGAACCCTATAACACAGACCAAGAGACCCAGTACTTC.

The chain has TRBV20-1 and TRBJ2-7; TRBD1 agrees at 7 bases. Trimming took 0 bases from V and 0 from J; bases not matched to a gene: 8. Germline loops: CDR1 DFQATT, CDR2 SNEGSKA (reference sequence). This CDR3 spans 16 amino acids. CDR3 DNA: TGCAGTGCTAGAGAGGATATGGGACAGAACTCCTACGAGCAGTACTTC. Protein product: CSAREDMGQNSYEQYF.

This CDR3 is CSVEAQGAGETQYF. The CDR3 DNA is TGCAGCGTTGAAGCACAGGGGGCCGGAGAGACCCAGTACTTC. The chain is built from TRBV29-1 and TRBJ2-5, with 9 bases identical to TRBD1. CDR1 and CDR2 (germline): SQVTM, ANQGSEA. Germline trimming cut 1 base from V and 4 bases from J; bases unmatched to any gene: 4. CDR3 length equals 14 residues.

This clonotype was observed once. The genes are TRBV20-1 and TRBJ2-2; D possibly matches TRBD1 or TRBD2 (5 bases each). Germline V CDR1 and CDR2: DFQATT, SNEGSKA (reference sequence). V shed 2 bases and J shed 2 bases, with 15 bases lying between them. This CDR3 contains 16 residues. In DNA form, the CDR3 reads TGCAGTGCTAGAACGGGGCTCTACCCTAACACCGGGGAGCTGTTTTTT. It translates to CSARTGLYPNTGELFF.